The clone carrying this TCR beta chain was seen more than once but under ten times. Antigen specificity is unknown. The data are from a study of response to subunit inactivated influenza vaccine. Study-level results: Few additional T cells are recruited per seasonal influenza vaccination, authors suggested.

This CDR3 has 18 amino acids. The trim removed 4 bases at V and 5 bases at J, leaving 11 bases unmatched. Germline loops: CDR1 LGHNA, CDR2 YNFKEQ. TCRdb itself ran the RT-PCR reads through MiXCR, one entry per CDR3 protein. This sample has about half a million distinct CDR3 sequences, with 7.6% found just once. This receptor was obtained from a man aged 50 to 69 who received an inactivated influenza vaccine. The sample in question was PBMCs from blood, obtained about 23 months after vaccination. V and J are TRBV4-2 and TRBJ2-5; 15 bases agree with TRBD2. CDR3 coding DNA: TGTGCCAGCAGCCTCGGGACTAGCGGGAGGATGGGTGTCGAGACCCAGTACTTC. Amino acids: CASSLGTSGRMGVETQYF.